The 8 T cell receptor beta chains presented below share a single source sample, sequenced in a study of cytomegalovirus exposure and HLA in healthy donors. Primers included in the PCR were 60 Vbeta and 13 Jbeta primers. The data were produced by immunoSEQ multiplex PCR, yet TCRdb's version contains in-frame clones alone and is incomplete. Here the sample spans 150,000 to 170,000 clones, approximately 75% being singletons. Sequences were obtained from PBMCs. The receptors were sampled from a man aged 18-30 years in good health and CMV-seronegative.

J is TRBJ1-4 and V is TRBV11-2, with TRBD1 identical over 7 bases. J was trimmed by 2 bases and V by 8 bases; bases with no gene match: 8. CDR3 length equals 15 residues. CDR1 SGHAT and CDR2 FQNNGV come from the germline V gene. CDR3 sequence: CASQTGVWTNEKLFF. Here the CDR3 DNA reads TGTGCCAGCCAAACAGGGGTGTGGACTAATGAAAAACTGTTTTTT.

This clone was seen only a few times. The rearrangement uses TRBV2 and TRBJ2-7, with 7 positions matching TRBD1. The CDR3 sequence is 14 residues long. Germline CDR1 and CDR2: SNHLY and FYNNEI. V was clipped by 6 bases and J by 5 bases; unmatched bases: 10. CDR3 DNA: TGTGCCAGCAGGGCGACAGGGCCACGAAACGAGCAGTACTTC. It yields the protein CASRATGPRNEQYF.

The V and J genes are TRBV4-1 and TRBJ2-5; 8 bases are a match to TRBD2. Germline CDR1 and CDR2: MGHRA and YSYEKL. There are 16 residues in the CDR3. V shed 3 bases, J shed 5 bases, and the junction held 11 bases outside the gene matches. The chain's CDR3 is CASSQEWPQRGETQYF. The CDR3 DNA reads TGCGCCAGCAGCCAGGAGTGGCCACAGCGGGGGGAGACCCAGTACTTC.

The chain links TRBV27 to TRBJ1-2; TRBD1 matches at 8 bases. Trimming cost V 6 bases and J 8 bases; bases outside gene matches: 11. Germline values: CDR1 MNHEY, CDR2 SMNVEV (reference sequence). This CDR3 is 14 amino acids long. The CDR3 protein is CASRLTGAAGGYTF. Written as DNA, the CDR3 is TGTGCCAGCAGGTTGACAGGGGCGGCGGGGGGCTACACCTTC.

This rearrangement joins TRBV18 to TRBJ1-2, with D unresolved. The CDR3 is made up of 16 amino acids. V lost 2 bases to trimming and J lost 4 bases, with 17 bases between them. Germline lookup yields CDR1 KGHSH and CDR2 LQKENI. In DNA, the CDR3 is TGTGCCAGCTCACCAAATGGGCCGGGAAGGATCTATGGCTACACCTTC. This sequence encodes CASSPNGPGRIYGYTF.

This CDR3 is CASSYTFRGEEKLFF. The CDR3 DNA reads TGTGCCAGCAGCTATACTTTCCGGGGAGAGGAAAAACTGTTTTTT. The chain is built from TRBV6-5 and TRBJ1-4; D gene ambiguous. The V and J ends lost 6 bases and 8 bases respectively, with 19 bases between them. CDR3 length: 15 residues. Germline lookup yields CDR1 MNHEY and CDR2 SVGAGI.

V usage is TRBV18 and J usage is TRBJ1-1; no definite D call. Germline V gene data show CDR1 as KGHSH and CDR2 as LQKENI. V lost 3 bases and J lost 1, with 9 bases in between. The CDR3 covers 14 residues. The CDR3: CASSPAGGNTEAFF. CDR3 DNA: TGTGCCAGCTCACCCGCCGGTGGGAACACTGAAGCTTTCTTT.

This chain joins TRBV13 and TRBJ2-7; 7 bases align to TRBD2. From germline, CDR1 is PRHDT and CDR2 FYEKMQ (reference sequence). The CDR3 extends over 15 amino acids. After removal of 5 bases from V and 4 bases from J, the junction contained 11 bases not matched to a gene. The CDR3 nucleotides are TGTGCCAGCAGCCTGAGGGAGGGTCGGGAGTACGAGCAGTACGTC. Encoded protein: CASSLREGREYEQYV.